The T cell receptor (beta chain) under discussion was sequenced for a study of shared clonotypes between healthy human individuals. Method: immunoSEQ multiplex PCR; TCRdb's copy keeps in-frame clones and lacks some. Of about 320,000 clones in the sample, about nine tenths are singletons; the top ten hold roughly 15%. Looked up from germline, CDR1 is MNHEY and CDR2 is SMNVEV (reference sequence). The V and J ends lost 0 bases and 2 bases, in that order; junction bases with no gene match: 2. The CDR3 is made up of 16 amino acids. The source material was memory CD8+ T cells sorted from blood. Indicated subset: CD45RO+ cells pooled with CCR7-negative TemRA cells. The chain links TRBV27 to TRBJ1-2; 11 bases map to TRBD1. The sequence was obtained from a man aged 18 to 29 in good health. The CDR3 sequence is CASSLSGQGVNYGYTF. CDR3 coding DNA: TGTGCCAGCAGTTTATCGGGACAGGGGGTGAACTATGGCTACACCTTC.